The 8 T cell receptor beta chains presented below share a single source sample, sequenced in a study of T cell repertoires in cytomegalovirus infection. Antigens of these TCRs are unknown. MiXCR was run by TCRdb on the reads, yielding one entry per CDR3 protein. There are about 770,000 distinct CDR3 sequences in the sample; almost 30% occur only once, and around 13% lies in the top ten. The specimen was cultured CD8+ T cells from PBMCs, collected from culture after CMV antigen stimulation. The source of these receptors is a human donor in good health (CMV status not recorded). Some clones in this sample may be carry-over from other donors' samples.

The CDR3 bases are TGTGCCAGCAGTGAATATATGGCGGTCGACAGGGACTATGGCTACACCTTC. Translation gives CASSEYMAVDRDYGYTF. The chain employs TRBV25-1 and TRBJ1-2; 7 nucleotides align to TRBD1. Germline V gives CDR1 MGHDK, CDR2 SYGVNS. V shed 0 bases, J shed 3 bases, and the junction held 10 bases outside the gene matches. The CDR3 covers 17 residues.

The genes are TRBV27 and TRBJ1-2; no clear D gene. Germline loops: CDR1 MNHEY, CDR2 SMNVEV (reference sequence). The CDR3 has 16 residues. V lost 0 bases to trimming and J lost 6 bases, with 17 bases between them. CDR3 nucleotide sequence: TGTGCCAGCAGTTTATCGATGGTACTGACTAAGGATGGCTACACCTTC. Residues: CASSLSMVLTKDGYTF.

This clonotype has just a few counts. The chain has TRBV6-6 and TRBJ2-7; 7 positions agree with TRBD2. The length of the CDR3 is 17 residues. V lost 0 bases and J lost 6; bases outside the gene matches: 14. CDR1 is MNHNY and CDR2 is SVGAGI in the germline V gene (reference sequence). In nucleotides, the CDR3 is TGTGCCAGCAGTTACTCGACGGGGGGACTTATCGACTCCGAGCAGTACTTC. As protein: CASSYSTGGLIDSEQYF.

The genes are TRBV6-5 and TRBJ1-5; D is possibly TRBD1 (5 bases). The CDR3 covers 17 residues. CDR1 and CDR2 from the germline V gene are MNHEY and SVGAGI. Trimming removed 0 bases at V and 6 bases at J, with 18 bases between. CDR3 loop: CASSYSGPRVGGQPQHF. As DNA, the CDR3 is TGTGCCAGCAGTTACTCGGGACCCAGGGTTGGGGGTCAGCCCCAGCATTTT.

The chain couples TRBV12-3 or TRBV12-4 to TRBJ1-1; no clear D. The CDR3 totals 10 residues. Deletions cut 4 bases from V and 7 bases from J, with 4 bases between. CDR3 nucleotides: TGTGCCAGCAGTTCACATGAAGCTTTCTTT. It encodes CASSSHEAFF.

This clonotype was counted between two and nine times. The rearrangement joins TRBV6-5 to TRBJ2-2; D might be TRBD2 (6 bases). The CDR3 runs to 15 residues. Trimming shortened V by 7 bases and J by 5 bases, and 17 bases separated the two germline ends. CDR1 is MNHEY, CDR2 SVGAGI, per germline. DNA of the CDR3: TGTGCCAGCATACCGGGACTGACGTATACCGGGGAGCTGTTTTTT. Protein: CASIPGLTYTGELFF.

This clonotype showed up just a few times. The chain carries TRBV6-1 and TRBJ2-3; 13 nucleotides match TRBD2. The CDR3 spans 15 residues. Germline V gene sequence: CDR1 MNHNS, CDR2 SASEGT. V shed 7 bases, J shed 3 bases, and the junction held 4 bases outside the gene matches. CDR3: CASTGLAGRTDTQYF. The CDR3 nucleotides are TGTGCCAGCACGGGACTAGCGGGAAGGACAGATACGCAGTATTTT.

This clonotype has only a few counts. This chain joins TRBV12-5 and TRBJ2-7; D gene unclear. This CDR3 comprises 14 residues. With 6 bases removed from V and 0 bases from J, the gap between germline ends came to 12 bases. Per germline, CDR1 LGHNT and CDR2 FRNRAP. The CDR3 DNA sequence: TGTGCTAGTGGCCCCTTCGGCAACTCCTACGAGCAGTACTTC. This encodes CASGPFGNSYEQYF. The entire variable domain, with the rest obtained from reference TRBV12-5 and TRBJ2-7, is as follows: DARVTQTPRHKVTEMGQEVTMRCQPILGHNTVFWYRQTMMQGLELLAYFRNRAPLDDSGMPKDRFSAEMPDATLATLKIQPSEPRDSAVYFCASGPFGNSYEQYFGPGTRLTVT.